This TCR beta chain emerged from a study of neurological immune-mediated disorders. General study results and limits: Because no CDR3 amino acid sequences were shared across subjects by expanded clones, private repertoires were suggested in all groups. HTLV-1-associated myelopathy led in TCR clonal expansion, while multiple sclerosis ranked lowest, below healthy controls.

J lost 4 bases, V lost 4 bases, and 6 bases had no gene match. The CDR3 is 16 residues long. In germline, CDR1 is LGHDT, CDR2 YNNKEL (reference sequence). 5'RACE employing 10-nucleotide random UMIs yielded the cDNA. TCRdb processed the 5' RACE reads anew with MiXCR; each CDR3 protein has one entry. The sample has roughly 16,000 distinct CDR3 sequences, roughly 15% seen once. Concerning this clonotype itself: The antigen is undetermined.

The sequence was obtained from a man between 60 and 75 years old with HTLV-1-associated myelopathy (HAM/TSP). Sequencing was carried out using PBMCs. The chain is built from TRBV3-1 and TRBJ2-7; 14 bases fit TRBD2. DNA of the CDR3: TGTGCCAGCAGCCCCTCGACTAGCGGGGGGGTGTACGAGCAGTACTTC. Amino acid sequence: CASSPSTSGGVYEQYF.